This TCR beta chain was obtained from a study of blood T cell repertoires in COVID-19. V was clipped by 6 bases and J by 6 bases; unmatched bases: 5. Looked up from germline, CDR1 is WNHNN and CDR2 is SYGVQD (reference sequence). The CDR3 runs 14 residues. In the original workflow: Quantification of nucleated cells was approximated via reference gene primer amplification. Some clones are missing from TCRdb's copy, which holds only in-frame ones; the method was immunoSEQ multiplex PCR. V and J calls and clone size come straight from that table; D and trimming were deduced from the DNA. The sample contains roughly 150,000 clones, approximately 78% of which appear only once.

Sequenced material: peripheral blood. This sequence joins TRBV10-1 and TRBJ1-4; TRBD1 aligns across 9 bases. This TCR was recovered from a human donor with acute or convalescent COVID-19. The donor label of this sample is uncertain. The CDR3 here is CASSGTGKDEKLFF. The CDR3 DNA follows: TGCGCCAGCAGCGGGACAGGGAAGGATGAAAAACTGTTTTTT.